Listed here is a single TCR beta chain. The clone's antigen remains unknown. It has no much larger one-base neighbor in the sample; base qualities were not kept. Trimming leaves V shorter by 4 bases and J shorter by 10 bases, with the junction holding 18 bases beyond the gene matches. Counted from cysteine to phenylalanine, this CDR3 has 16 amino acids. The retained sequence is limited to the CDR3, 48 bases, with the frame set at the first base. Looking up the germline V gene (reference sequence) yields CDR1 PRHDT and CDR2 FYEKMQ. The sample originates from a study of identical twins (dated by TCRdb to about 2016). At the level of the whole study: To test whether fetal clonotypes persist, the study used deep sequencing on TCR alpha and beta repertoires from monozygotic twins, unrelated adults of various ages, and cord blood. To rule out contamination, the twin experiments were replicated at different times with different library preparation protocols.

Every donor was a healthy Caucasian. Three pairs of female monozygotic twins, all aged about 18 to 30 years, made up the twin cohort. Peripheral blood mononuclear cells were the source from which RNA for the TCR libraries was isolated. The investigation overall reported the following: In beta out-of-frame sequences, excess twin sharing was weaker, because having fewer shared sequences lowered the signal-to-noise ratio. Compared with coincidental sharing between unrelated individuals, an excess of low generation-probability sequences was observed among out-of-frame TCR alpha sequences shared between twins. Abundant cord blood beta clonotypes carried fewer insertions; young adult naive repertoires showed a weaker similar trend, while memory repertoires showed none. In monozygotic twins, recombination models systematically underestimated out-of-frame TCR alpha sharing, but the models matched the sharing seen between unrelated individuals. Because the same donors could not be followed over many years, the conclusions depended on cross-sectional statistical analysis. Invariant T cells such as MAIT and iNKT could partly confound zero-insertion analyses, though diverse VJ usage argued against this for most clonotypes.

The library was produced with 5' RACE. The sequencer was an Illumina HiSeq 2000. Template switching introduced a universal primer binding site; the final cDNA contained a unique molecular identifier, enabling accurate counting of TCR cDNA molecules. First-strand cDNA for TCR alpha and beta chains was synthesized from specific primers in the conserved constant-segment region. To control for contamination, every cDNA library carried two barcodes: a SMART-Mk sample barcode plus Illumina barcodes. TruSeq adapter sequences along with Illumina sample barcodes were introduced in two successive PCR steps. Sequencing of the TCR alpha and beta cDNA libraries was done on the Illumina HiSeq platform using custom primers. In the source study's methods: MiGEC processed the raw reads to extract unique molecular identifiers, while MiXCR was used to determine the CDR3 positions. Recombination models were inferred per individual with the repgenHMM and IGoR tools using an EM algorithm. The analysis of shared clonotypes was done with the tcR package in R, with sharing normalized by the product of cloneset sizes. To study raw recombination without the effects of thymic and clonal selection, out-of-frame nonproductive sequences were analyzed. TCRdb's own reprocessing of the public reads used fastp at Q25 and MiXCR and kept productive beta chains. CDR3 protein duplicates are merged, each entry listing the most common genes and DNA. It is TCRdb's table, rather than the study itself, that gives the V and J calls and clone size. This sample has about 700,000 distinct CDR3 sequences in its table, and 8.6% of those were observed once. The ten top clones hold 0.98% of the sample.

These same data were also listed under a study on yellow fever vaccine responses in identical twins. As the second study states: The authors reported that the T cell response to vaccination in identical twins appeared partly convergent and partly personalized. In the study, vaccine-responding T cell clones were precisely tracked in identical twins.

This clonotype was obtained from a woman between 18 and 29 years old in good health. This receptor chain uses TRBV13 and TRBJ1-1, with 7 bases aligning to TRBD1. The sequenced sample consisted of PBMCs. The DNA reads TGTGCCAGCAGCTCGCTACCTCCGACAGGGTCCGTTGTAGCTTTCTTT. Translated, this gives CASSSLPPTGSVVAFF.